The following is a T cell receptor beta chain sequence with its context. Here immunoSEQ multiplex PCR was the method, and the copy in TCRdb shows in-frame clones only, minus some. The sample comprises approximately 270,000 clones, approximately 90% of which are singletons, and 2.8% rests with the top ten. This entry is derived from a study of blood T cell repertoires in COVID-19. CDR3 length equals 15 residues. The V gene lost 1 base and the J gene lost 0 bases, with 7 bases spanning the gap. Germline lookup yields CDR1 SNHLY and CDR2 FYNNEI. Enrollees, about 18 to 95 years old, lived in approximately 24 US areas.

The receptor comes from a man aged 40-49 years who had been exposed to COVID-19. The chain recombines TRBV2 with TRBJ2-1; weak D call: TRBD1 (5 bases). Sequenced sample: PBMCs or T cells enriched from blood (not recorded which). The CDR3 DNA is TGTGCCAGCAGTGAAGATCAGGGCTCCTACAATGAGCAGTTCTTC. Translation gives CASSEDQGSYNEQFF.